This T cell receptor beta chain was captured in a study of identical twins. This clonotype was picked up a small number of times. Its cognate antigen is unknown. Study conclusions and caveats: The study found weaker excess twin sharing in beta out-of-frame sequences.

Trimming took 0 bases from V and 0 from J, leaving 11 bases between them. The CDR3 length is 17 residues. Germline CDR1 and CDR2: LGHDT and YNNKEL (reference sequence). TCRdb redid the calling of the 5' RACE reads with MiXCR, one entry per CDR3 protein. The top ten clones hold around 0.48% of a sample with more than 400,000 distinct CDR3 sequences, roughly 15% of them seen once. This same sample was also taken into another study, of yellow fever vaccine responses in identical twins.

Material: CD4+ T cells sorted from blood. This chain uses TRBV3-1 with TRBJ2-2; D is unclear. The TCR comes from a woman aged 18-29 years in good health. The CDR3 here is CASSQDVTATNTGELFF. DNA of the CDR3: TGTGCCAGCAGCCAAGATGTCACGGCTACGAACACCGGGGAGCTGTTTTTT.